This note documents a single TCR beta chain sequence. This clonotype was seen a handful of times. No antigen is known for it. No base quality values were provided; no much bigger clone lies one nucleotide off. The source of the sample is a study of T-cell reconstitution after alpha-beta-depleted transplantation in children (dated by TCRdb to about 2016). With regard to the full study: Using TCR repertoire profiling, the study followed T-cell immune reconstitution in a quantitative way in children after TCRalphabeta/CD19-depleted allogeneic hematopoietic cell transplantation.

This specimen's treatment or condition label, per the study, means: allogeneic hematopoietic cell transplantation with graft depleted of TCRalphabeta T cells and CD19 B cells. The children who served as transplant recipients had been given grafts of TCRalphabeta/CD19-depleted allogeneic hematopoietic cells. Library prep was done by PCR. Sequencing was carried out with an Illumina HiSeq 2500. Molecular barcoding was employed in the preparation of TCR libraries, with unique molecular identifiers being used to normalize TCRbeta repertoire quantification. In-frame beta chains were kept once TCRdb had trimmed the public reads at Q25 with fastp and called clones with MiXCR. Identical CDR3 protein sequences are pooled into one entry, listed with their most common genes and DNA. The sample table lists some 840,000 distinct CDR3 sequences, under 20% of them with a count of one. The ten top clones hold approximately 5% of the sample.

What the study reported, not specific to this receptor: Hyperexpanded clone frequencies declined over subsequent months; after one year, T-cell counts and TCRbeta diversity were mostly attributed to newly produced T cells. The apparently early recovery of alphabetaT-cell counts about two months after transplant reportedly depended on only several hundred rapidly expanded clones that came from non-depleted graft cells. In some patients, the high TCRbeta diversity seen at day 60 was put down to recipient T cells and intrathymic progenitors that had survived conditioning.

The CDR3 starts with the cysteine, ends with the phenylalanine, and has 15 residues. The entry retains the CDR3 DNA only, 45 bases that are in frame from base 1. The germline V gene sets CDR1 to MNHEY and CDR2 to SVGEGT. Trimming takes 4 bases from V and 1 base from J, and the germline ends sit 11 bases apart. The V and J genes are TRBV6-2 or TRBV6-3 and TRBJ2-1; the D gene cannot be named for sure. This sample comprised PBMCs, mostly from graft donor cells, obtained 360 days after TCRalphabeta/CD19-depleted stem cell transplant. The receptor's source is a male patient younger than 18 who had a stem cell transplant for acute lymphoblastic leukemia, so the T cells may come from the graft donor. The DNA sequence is TGTGCCAGCAGTTCGATCCGGGCTTCCTACAATGAGCAGTTCTTC. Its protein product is CASSSIRASYNEQFF.